This TCR beta chain was observed in a study of cytomegalovirus exposure and HLA in healthy donors. Findings and limits, study-wide: According to the study, 150 to 200 TCR beta chains were cytomegalovirus-associated.

Turning to this clone: Its cognate antigen is unknown.

The primer mix had 60 Vbeta and 13 Jbeta primers. Sequenced by immunoSEQ multiplex PCR; TCRdb stores in-frame clones only, minus some. The profile shows about 130,000 clones, 70% to 80% of them singletons. CDR3 length equals 15 residues. The chain uses TRBV1 and TRBJ2-7; TRBD2 is taken as the D call from the table, unchecked against the DNA. TRBV1 is marked as a pseudogene. The sequenced material came from PBMCs. The sequence was collected from a man aged 40-50 years in good health and CMV-seropositive. The CDR3 DNA reads TGCACCAGCAGCCAAGGACTAGCGGGAACCTACGAGCAGTACTTC. Translated: CTSSQGLAGTYEQYF.